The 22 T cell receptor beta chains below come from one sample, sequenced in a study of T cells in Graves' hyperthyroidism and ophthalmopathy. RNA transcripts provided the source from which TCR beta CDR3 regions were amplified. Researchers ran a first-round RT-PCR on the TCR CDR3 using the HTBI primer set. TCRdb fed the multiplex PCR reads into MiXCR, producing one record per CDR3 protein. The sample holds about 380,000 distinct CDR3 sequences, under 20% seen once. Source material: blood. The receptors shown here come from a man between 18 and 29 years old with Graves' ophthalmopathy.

CDR3 DNA: TGTGCCAGCTCACGGGGACAGGGGGGCGGCAATCAGCCCCAGCATTTT. Residues: CASSRGQGGGNQPQHF. The chain has TRBV18 and TRBJ1-5, with 11 bases aligning to TRBD1. The V segment lost 4 bases and the J segment 2 bases; nucleotides outside the gene matches: 4. CDR3 length equals 16 residues. Germline values: CDR1 KGHSH, CDR2 LQKENI.

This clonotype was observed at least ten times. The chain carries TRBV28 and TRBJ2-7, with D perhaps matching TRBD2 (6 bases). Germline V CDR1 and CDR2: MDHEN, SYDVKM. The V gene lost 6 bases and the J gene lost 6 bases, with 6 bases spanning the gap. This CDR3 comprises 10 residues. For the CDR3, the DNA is TGTGCCAGCAGCGGGGGCGAGCAGTACTTC. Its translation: CASSGGEQYF. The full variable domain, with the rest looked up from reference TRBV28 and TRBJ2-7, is DVKVTQSSRYLVKRTGEKVFLECVQDMDHENMFWYRQDPGLGLRLIYFSYDVKMKEKGDIPEGYSVSREKKERFSLILESASTNQTSMYLCASSGGEQYFGPGTRLTVT.

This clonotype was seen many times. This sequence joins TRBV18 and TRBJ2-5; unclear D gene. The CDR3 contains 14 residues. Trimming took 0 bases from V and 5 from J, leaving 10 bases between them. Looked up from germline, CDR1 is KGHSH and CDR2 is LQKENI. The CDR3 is CASSPPGRKETQYF. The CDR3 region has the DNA TGTGCCAGCTCACCACCCGGACGGAAGGAGACCCAGTACTTC.

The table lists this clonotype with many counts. CDR3 amino acids: CASSLVMESTDTQYF. CDR3 coding DNA: TGTGCCAGCAGTTTAGTCATGGAGAGCACAGATACGCAGTATTTT. The chain recombines TRBV12-3 or TRBV12-4 with TRBJ2-3, with D unclear. The CDR3 contains 15 residues. The ends were cut back, 1 base at V and 0 bases at J, with 8 bases in the middle.

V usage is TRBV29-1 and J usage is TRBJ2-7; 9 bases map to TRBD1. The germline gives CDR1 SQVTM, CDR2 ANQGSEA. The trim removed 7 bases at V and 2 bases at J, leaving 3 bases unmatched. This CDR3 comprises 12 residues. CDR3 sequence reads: CSGGDRAYEQYF. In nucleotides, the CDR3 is TGCAGCGGGGGGGACAGGGCCTACGAGCAGTACTTC.

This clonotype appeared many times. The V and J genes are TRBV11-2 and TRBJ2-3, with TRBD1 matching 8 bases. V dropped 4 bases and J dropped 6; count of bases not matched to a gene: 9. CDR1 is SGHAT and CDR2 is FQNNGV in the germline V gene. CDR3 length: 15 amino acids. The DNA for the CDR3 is TGTGCCAGCAGCTCGCGCAGGGGGCCGGGTGATACGCAGTATTTT. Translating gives CASSSRRGPGDTQYF. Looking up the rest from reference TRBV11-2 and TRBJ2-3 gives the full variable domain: EAGVAQSPRYKIIEKRQSVAFWCNPISGHATLYWYQQILGQGPKLLIQFQNNGVVDDSQLPKDRFSAERLKGVDSTLKIQPAKLEDSAVYLCASSSRRGPGDTQYFGPGTRLTVL.

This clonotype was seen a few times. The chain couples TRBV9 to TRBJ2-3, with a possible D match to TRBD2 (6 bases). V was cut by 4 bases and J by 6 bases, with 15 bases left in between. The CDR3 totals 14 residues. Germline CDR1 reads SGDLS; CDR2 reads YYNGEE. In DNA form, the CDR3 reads TGTGCCAGCAGCCAATCGGCTAGCGTGGATACGCAGTATTTT. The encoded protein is CASSQSASVDTQYF. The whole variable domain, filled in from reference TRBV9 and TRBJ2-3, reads DSGVTQTPKHLITATGQRVTLRCSPRSGDLSVYWYQQSLDQGLQFLIQYYNGEERAKGNILERFSAQQFPDLHSELNLSSLELGDSALYFCASSQSASVDTQYFGPGTRLTVL.

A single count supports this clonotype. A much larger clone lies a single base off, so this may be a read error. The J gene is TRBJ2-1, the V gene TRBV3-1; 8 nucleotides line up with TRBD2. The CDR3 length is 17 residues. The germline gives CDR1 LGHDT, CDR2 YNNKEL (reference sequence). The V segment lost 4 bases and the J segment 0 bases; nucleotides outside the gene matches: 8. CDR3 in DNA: TGTGCCAGCAGCCGCCTCCGGGAGGGGTCCTCCTACAATGAGCAGTTCTTC. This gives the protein CASSRLREGSSYNEQFF.

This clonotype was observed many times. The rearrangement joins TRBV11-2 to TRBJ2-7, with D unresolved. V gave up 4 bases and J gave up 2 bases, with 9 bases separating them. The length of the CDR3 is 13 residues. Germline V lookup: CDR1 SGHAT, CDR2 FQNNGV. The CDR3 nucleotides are TGTGCCAGCAGCTCCCTTAACACCTACGAGCAGTACTTC. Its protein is CASSSLNTYEQYF.

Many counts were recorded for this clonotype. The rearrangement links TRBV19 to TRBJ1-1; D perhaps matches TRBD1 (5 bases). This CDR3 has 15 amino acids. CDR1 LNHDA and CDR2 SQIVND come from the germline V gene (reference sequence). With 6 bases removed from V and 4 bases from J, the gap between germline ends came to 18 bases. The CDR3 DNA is TGTGCCAGTAGGGGGACGGACCCCTTGGTCACTGAAGCTTTCTTT. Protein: CASRGTDPLVTEAFF.

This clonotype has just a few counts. This CDR3 is CASGFQGGYQPQHF. The CDR3 DNA is TGTGCCAGCGGATTTCAAGGCGGATATCAGCCCCAGCATTTT. The rearrangement uses TRBV6-1 and TRBJ1-5; D is unclear. There are 14 residues in the CDR3. The germline gives CDR1 MNHNS, CDR2 SASEGT. V lost 8 bases, J lost 5 bases, and 16 bases lay in between.

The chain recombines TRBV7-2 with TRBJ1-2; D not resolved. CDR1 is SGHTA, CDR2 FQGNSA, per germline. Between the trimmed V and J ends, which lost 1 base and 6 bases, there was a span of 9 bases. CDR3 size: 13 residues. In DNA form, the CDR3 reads TGTGCCAGCAGCTTAGTGCTAGTGCATGGCTACACCTTC. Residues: CASSLVLVHGYTF.

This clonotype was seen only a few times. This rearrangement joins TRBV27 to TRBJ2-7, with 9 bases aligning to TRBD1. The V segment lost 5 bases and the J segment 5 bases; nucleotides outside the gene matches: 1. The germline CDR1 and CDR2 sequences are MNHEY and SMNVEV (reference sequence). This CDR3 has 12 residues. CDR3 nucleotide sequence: TGTGCCAGCAGTACAGGGGGCCACGAGCAGTACTTC. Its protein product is CASSTGGHEQYF.

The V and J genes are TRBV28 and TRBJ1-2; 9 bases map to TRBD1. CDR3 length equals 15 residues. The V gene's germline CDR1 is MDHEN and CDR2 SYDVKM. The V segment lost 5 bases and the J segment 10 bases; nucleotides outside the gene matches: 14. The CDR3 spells CASSRPGTGRVDYTF. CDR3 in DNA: TGTGCCAGCAGTCGCCCCGGGACAGGGCGTGTGGACTACACCTTC.

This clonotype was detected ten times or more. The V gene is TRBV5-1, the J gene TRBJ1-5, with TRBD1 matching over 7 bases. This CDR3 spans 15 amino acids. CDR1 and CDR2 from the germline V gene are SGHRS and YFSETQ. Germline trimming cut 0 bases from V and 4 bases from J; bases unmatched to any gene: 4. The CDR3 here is CASSLEGTVNQPQHF. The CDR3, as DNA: TGCGCCAGCAGCTTGGAAGGGACAGTAAATCAGCCCCAGCATTTT. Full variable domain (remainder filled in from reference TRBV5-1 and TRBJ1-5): KAGVTQTPRYLIKTRGQQVTLSCSPISGHRSVSWYQQTPGQGLQFLFEYFSETQRNKGNFPGRFSGRQFSNSRSEMNVSTLELGDSALYLCASSLEGTVNQPQHFGDGTRLSIL.

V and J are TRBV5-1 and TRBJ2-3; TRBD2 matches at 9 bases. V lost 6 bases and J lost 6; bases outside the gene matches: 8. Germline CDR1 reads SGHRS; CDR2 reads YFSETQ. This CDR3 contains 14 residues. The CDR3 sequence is CASTVAGGFDTQYF. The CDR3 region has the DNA TGCGCCAGCACGGTCGCGGGGGGGTTCGATACGCAGTATTTT.

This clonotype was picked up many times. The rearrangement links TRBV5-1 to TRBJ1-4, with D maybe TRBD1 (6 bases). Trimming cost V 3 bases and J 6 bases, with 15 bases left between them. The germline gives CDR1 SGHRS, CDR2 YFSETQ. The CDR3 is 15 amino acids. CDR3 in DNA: TGCGCCAGCAGCTGGGGGGGCAACTCAGATGAAAAACTGTTTTTT. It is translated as CASSWGGNSDEKLFF.

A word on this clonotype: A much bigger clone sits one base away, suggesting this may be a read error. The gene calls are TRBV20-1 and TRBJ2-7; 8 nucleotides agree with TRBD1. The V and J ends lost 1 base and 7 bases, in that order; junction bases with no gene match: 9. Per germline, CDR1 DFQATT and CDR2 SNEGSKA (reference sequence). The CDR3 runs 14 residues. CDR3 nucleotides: TGCAGTGCTAGAGCCCCCACAGGGGGTCATGAGCAGTACTTC. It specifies CSARAPTGGHEQYF.

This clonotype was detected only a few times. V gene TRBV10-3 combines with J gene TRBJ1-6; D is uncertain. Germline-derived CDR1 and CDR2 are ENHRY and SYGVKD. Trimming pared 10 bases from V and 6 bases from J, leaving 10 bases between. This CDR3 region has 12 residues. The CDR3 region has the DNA TGTGCCACCGCCACTGGTAATTCACCCCTCCACTTT. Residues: CATATGNSPLHF.

The CDR3 loop reads CASSGDRGHEKLFF. DNA of the CDR3: TGTGCCAGCAGTGGGGACAGGGGGCACGAAAAACTGTTTTTT. The genes are TRBV2 and TRBJ1-4; 12 bases fit TRBD1. This CDR3 comprises 14 residues. Germline CDR1 SNHLY, CDR2 FYNNEI. The V segment lost 4 bases and the J segment 8 bases; nucleotides outside the gene matches: 2.

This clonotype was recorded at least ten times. CDR3 coding DNA: TGTGCCAGCAGTTATTCCGGGACAGGGGCATACTACGAGCAGTACTTC. Its translation is CASSYSGTGAYYEQYF. The chain uses TRBV6-1 and TRBJ2-7; TRBD1 aligns across 10 bases. The CDR3 is 16 residues long. Trimming removed 5 bases from V and 3 bases from J; junction bases left unmatched: 10. Germline V gene data show CDR1 as MNHNS and CDR2 as SASEGT.

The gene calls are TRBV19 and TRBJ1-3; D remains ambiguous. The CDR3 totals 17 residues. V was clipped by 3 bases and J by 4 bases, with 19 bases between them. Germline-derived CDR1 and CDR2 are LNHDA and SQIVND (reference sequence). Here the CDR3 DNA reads TGTGCCAGTAGTATTCTGAGAGGGTCGACGGGAGGAAACACCATATATTTT. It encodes CASSILRGSTGGNTIYF.